The clone carrying this T cell receptor (beta chain) turned up a few times. A much bigger clone sits one base away, suggesting this may be a read error. This record comes from a study of blood T cells in healthy people across ages. Study-wide background: The capture of about one barcoded beta molecule per two T cells was achieved by template switching.

A sample-barcoded 5' primer and a J-beta primer mix were used in a second PCR of roughly 6 to 11 cycles. TCRdb reprocessed the 5' RACE reads via MiXCR and lists one record per CDR3 protein. Of more than 700,000 distinct CDR3 sequences detected, approximately 55% appear once; the ten largest clones hold about two fifths. V dropped 1 base and J dropped 8 bases, with 21 bases sitting between them. Germline values: CDR1 SGHVS, CDR2 FQNEAQ. The CDR3 runs to 17 residues. This TCR came from an elderly man in good health. This chain connects TRBV7-8 to TRBJ2-4, with a weak D call TRBD2 (5 bases). Sequencing was performed on blood. The CDR3 bases are TGTGCCAGCAGCTTAGGTAGGCGGGCAGCCCCCACGGACATTCAGTACTTC. Its translation: CASSLGRRAAPTDIQYF.